The clone carrying this TCR beta chain was observed a single time. This entry is derived from a study of blood T cell repertoires in COVID-19. Looking at the study overall: T cells, B-cell-depleted T cells, or PBMCs supplied cDNA or gDNA.

Unmatched junction bases numbered 13, after V lost 6 bases and J lost 8 bases. The CDR3 is made up of 15 amino acids. Per the germline V gene, CDR1 is MNHEY and CDR2 is SVGAGI. Study processing details: For nucleated cells, counts were estimated from reference gene primer amplification. Assay: immunoSEQ multiplex PCR; the TCRdb copy retains only in-frame clones and omits some. V and J calls and clone size are given by that table; D and trimming were obtained from the DNA. The sample lists about 89,000 clones, approximately 90% occurring once. The sequence was collected from a human donor with active COVID-19. The donor label of this sample is uncertain. Sequencing input: peripheral blood. The rearrangement uses TRBV6-5 and TRBJ1-2, with TRBD1 matching 9 bases. The CDR3 here is CASRNDRGELFGYTF. The CDR3 bases are TGTGCCAGCAGAAACGACAGGGGGGAGCTCTTCGGCTACACCTTC.